The 29 T cell receptor beta chains listed next were all sequenced from one sample in a study of shared clonotypes between healthy human individuals. TCRdb's copy holds only in-frame clones and misses some; the assay was immunoSEQ multiplex PCR. In the table there are over a million clones, around 76% of which are singletons. Sample: memory CD4+ T cells sorted from blood. Stated subset: CD45RA-negative fraction. The receptor source for this set is a man aged 18 to 30 in good health.

This clone has only a few counts. The chain uses TRBV5-6 and TRBJ2-7; a weak D match, TRBD1 (5 bases). The ends were cut back, 0 bases at V and 7 bases at J, with 14 bases in the middle. Germline V lookup: CDR1 SGHDT, CDR2 YYEEEE. This CDR3 spans 14 amino acids. The CDR3 sequence: CASSLVVQGREQYF. The CDR3 nucleotides are TGTGCCAGCAGCTTGGTAGTGCAGGGAAGGGAGCAGTACTTC.

The chain has TRBV5-3 and TRBJ2-5, with D hard to call. TRBV5-3 is known as an ORF, though its function is uncertain. V gave up 4 bases and J gave up 4 bases, with 5 bases separating them. The CDR3 contains 11 residues. CDR3 sequence (DNA): TGTGCCAGAAGCATGAGAGAGACCCAGTACTTC. It encodes CARSMRETQYF.

On this clone: The same CDR3 is also encoded by other DNA sequences in this sample. The V gene is TRBV18, the J gene TRBJ2-7, with D possibly being TRBD2 (5 bases). Per germline, CDR1 KGHSH and CDR2 LQKENI. The CDR3 spans 13 residues. Trimming left V 3 bases short and J 4 bases short, with 10 bases between. CDR3 DNA sequence: TGTGCCAGCTCACCGCAAGGAGGTTACGAGCAGTACTTC. Translation: CASSPQGGYEQYF. Supplemented by reference TRBV18 and TRBJ2-7, the full variable domain reads NAGVMQNPRHLVRRRGQEARLRCSPMKGHSHVYWYRQLPEEGLKFMVYLQKENIIDESGMPKERFSAEFPKEGPSILRIQQVVRGDSAAYFCASSPQGGYEQYFGPGTRLTVT.

The rearrangement uses TRBV6-1 and TRBJ1-2, with 12 bases that match TRBD1. The CDR3 spans 13 residues. J was trimmed by 8 bases and V by 8 bases; bases with no gene match: 6. Germline V gene sequence: CDR1 MNHNS, CDR2 SASEGT. The CDR3 loop is CASSGQGARGYTF. DNA of the CDR3: TGTGCCAGCTCGGGACAGGGGGCTCGGGGCTACACCTTC.

This clone showed up just a few times. The chain uses TRBV5-4 and TRBJ2-7; 7 nucleotides line up with TRBD1. Germline V CDR1 and CDR2: SGHNT, YYREEE (reference sequence). This CDR3 spans 14 amino acids. V shed 5 bases and J 0 bases; nucleotides not matched to a gene: 5. CDR3 in DNA: TGTGCCAGCAGAAAGGACAGGTACTCCTACGAGCAGTACTTC. This codes for CASRKDRYSYEQYF.

The genes are TRBV6-5 and TRBJ1-2, with TRBD1 identical over 7 bases. The CDR3 covers 15 residues. In germline, CDR1 is MNHEY, CDR2 SVGAGI. The ends lost 6 bases at V and 5 bases at J; junction bases unmatched: 12. CDR3: CASSTGVLPTYGYTF. CDR3 in DNA: TGTGCCAGCAGCACAGGGGTCCTCCCAACGTATGGCTACACCTTC.

The chain has TRBV19 and TRBJ1-5; perhaps TRBD1 as D (6 bases). The CDR3 length is 15 residues. The V end lost 6 bases, the J end lost 0 bases, and 12 bases lay between the germline ends. The germline gives CDR1 LNHDA, CDR2 SQIVND (reference sequence). The CDR3 spells CASRSGGPSNQPQHF. The CDR3 DNA is TGTGCCAGTAGATCGGGGGGGCCTAGCAATCAGCCCCAGCATTTT.

The V and J genes are TRBV7-2 and TRBJ2-1; no reliable D call. Germline CDR1 reads SGHTA; CDR2 reads FQGNSA. Trimming shortened V by 5 bases and J by 10 bases, and 6 bases separated the two germline ends. The CDR3 is made up of 10 amino acids. The CDR3 DNA sequence: TGTGCCAGCAGCGTTATCGAGCAGTTCTTC. Amino acids: CASSVIEQFF.

V and J are TRBV11-2 and TRBJ2-7; perhaps TRBD2 as D (7 bases). The CDR3 has 15 residues. Trimming removed 5 bases at V and 6 bases at J, with 20 bases between. Germline V gene data show CDR1 as SGHAT and CDR2 as FQNNGV. The CDR3 region is CASSHGSGGASEQYF. CDR3 sequence (DNA): TGTGCCAGCAGCCATGGGTCTGGGGGGGCAAGCGAGCAGTACTTC.

The chain combines TRBV5-1 with TRBJ2-1; 7 nucleotides align to TRBD2. Germline assignment: CDR1 SGHRS and CDR2 YFSETQ. With 4 bases clipped from V and 1 base from J, the junction kept 11 bases outside the gene matches. The CDR3 totals 17 residues. CDR3 in amino acids: CASSVEGTTPSYNEQFF. As DNA, the CDR3 is TGCGCCAGCAGCGTCGAAGGGACTACTCCATCCTACAATGAGCAGTTCTTC.

This clone was seen a handful of times. V gene TRBV14 combines with J gene TRBJ1-4, with D maybe TRBD1 (5 bases). Trimming shortened V by 4 bases and J by 1 base, and 19 bases separated the two germline ends. CDR3 size: 18 residues. Looked up from germline, CDR1 is SGHDN and CDR2 is FVKESK. The CDR3 protein is CASSLRRPGKRTNEKLFF. In DNA, the CDR3 is TGTGCCAGCAGCCTCCGGAGGCCAGGGAAGAGAACTAATGAAAAACTGTTTTTT.

DNA for the CDR3: TGTGCCAGTAGTAATATAGCGGTCCAAGAGACCCAGTACTTC. This encodes CASSNIAVQETQYF. This chain uses TRBV19 with TRBJ2-5, with a tentative D call TRBD2 (6 bases). V was clipped by 4 bases and J by 1 base, with 10 bases between them. Germline V gene sequence: CDR1 LNHDA, CDR2 SQIVND (reference sequence). The CDR3 consists of 14 residues.

This chain links TRBV6-5 with TRBJ2-7; tentatively, D is TRBD1 or TRBD2 (6 bases each). V lost 6 bases and J 2 bases, leaving 14 bases between the germline ends. Per the germline V gene, CDR1 is MNHEY and CDR2 is SVGAGI. This CDR3 comprises 14 residues. CDR3 DNA: TGTGCCAGCAGCTCCCGGGGGCGTCCCTACGAGCAGTACTTC. This sequence encodes CASSSRGRPYEQYF.

The V gene is TRBV7-2, the J gene TRBJ1-5; the match to TRBD1 covers 12 bases. V shed 8 bases, J shed 1 base, and the junction held 9 bases outside the gene matches. CDR3 length equals 17 residues. The V gene's germline CDR1 is SGHTA and CDR2 FQGNSA. Written as DNA, the CDR3 is TGTGCCAGCGCTCCGGGACAGGGGGCTTGGAGCAATCAGCCCCAGCATTTT. This gives the protein CASAPGQGAWSNQPQHF.

The genes are TRBV7-9 and TRBJ1-2, with D tentatively TRBD1 (5 bases). This CDR3 has 16 amino acids. The V gene's germline CDR1 is SEHNR and CDR2 FQNEAQ (reference sequence). Trimming shortened V by 5 bases and J by 6 bases, and 22 bases separated the two germline ends. CDR3 DNA sequence: TGTGCCAGCAGCCCGAATCCAATTATGGGGGAAAATGGCTACACCTTC. It specifies CASSPNPIMGENGYTF.

The chain is built from TRBV7-2 and TRBJ2-3; either TRBD1 or TRBD2 may supply D (6 bases each). Germline lookup yields CDR1 SGHTA and CDR2 FQGNSA. V was shortened by 4 bases and J by 0 bases, with 14 bases between the two germline ends. The CDR3 sequence is 16 residues long. The CDR3 here is CASSSETGLSTDTQYF. In DNA form, the CDR3 reads TGTGCCAGCAGCTCTGAGACAGGACTAAGCACAGATACGCAGTATTTT.

Regarding this clone: The sample has other DNA sequences that encode this CDR3 too. V usage is TRBV7-2 and J usage is TRBJ2-7; D ambiguous. Germline V gene sequence: CDR1 SGHTA, CDR2 FQGNSA. The V end was cut by 2 bases, the J end by 4 bases, with 6 bases between. The CDR3 is 12 residues long. In DNA, the CDR3 is TGTGCCAGCAGCTTAACCTCATACGAGCAGTACTTC. Amino acids: CASSLTSYEQYF.

CDR3 sequence: CASSLTTGSGQYF. CDR3 in DNA: TGCGCCAGCAGCTTGACTACAGGGTCGGGGCAGTACTTC. V gene TRBV5-1 combines with J gene TRBJ2-7, with TRBD1 as a possible D gene (6 bases). V lost 1 base, J lost 9 bases, and 14 bases lay in between. Germline V gene sequence: CDR1 SGHRS, CDR2 YFSETQ. The CDR3 spans 13 residues.

CDR3 residues: CASSDSGHPSTDTQYF. The DNA of the CDR3 is TGTGCCAGCAGTGACTCGGGGCACCCTAGCACAGATACGCAGTATTTT. The genes are TRBV6-4 and TRBJ2-3, with D perhaps TRBD1 (5 bases). CDR1 is MRHNA, CDR2 SNTAGT, per germline. This CDR3 is 16 amino acids long. V gave up 0 bases and J gave up 0 bases, with 10 bases separating them.

The rearrangement joins TRBV10-3 to TRBJ2-1; D is unclear. The V end lost 7 bases, the J end lost 3 bases, and 13 bases lay between the germline ends. CDR1 and CDR2 (germline): ENHRY, SYGVKD. The length of the CDR3 is 14 residues. CDR3 loop: CAITSARSYNEQFF. In DNA form, the CDR3 reads TGTGCCATCACTTCAGCTAGGAGCTACAATGAGCAGTTCTTC.

The rearrangement links TRBV7-2 to TRBJ1-6; TRBD1 might be the D (5 bases). V was cut by 2 bases and J by 0 bases, with 8 bases left in between. The length of the CDR3 is 16 residues. The V gene's germline CDR1 is SGHTA and CDR2 FQGNSA. This CDR3 reads CASSLFQGSYNSPLHF. CDR3 in DNA: TGTGCCAGCAGCTTATTTCAGGGCTCCTATAATTCACCCCTCCACTTT.

This chain connects TRBV6-6 to TRBJ2-2, with 7 nucleotides matching TRBD1. Trimming at V came to 7 bases and at J to 4 bases, leaving 6 bases not matched to a gene. CDR3 length: 14 residues. Germline V gene sequence: CDR1 MNHNY, CDR2 SVGAGI (reference sequence). CDR3 DNA: TGTGCCAGCACTCGGGACAGCAGCACCGGGGAGCTGTTTTTT. It yields the protein CASTRDSSTGELFF.

This chain uses TRBV10-3 with TRBJ2-2; 10 positions agree with TRBD2. This CDR3 is 14 amino acids long. The germline gives CDR1 ENHRY, CDR2 SYGVKD. The junction had 8 bases not matched to a gene; V was cut back by 7 bases and J by 9 bases. The DNA for the CDR3 is TGTGCCATCACCCAAGCGGGAGGGGAGAGGGAGCTGTTTTTT. This translates into CAITQAGGERELFF.

This chain uses TRBV11-2 with TRBJ2-3; 13 positions match TRBD2. The CDR3 loop spans 16 amino acids. V lost 4 bases to trimming and J lost 2 bases; unmatched junction nucleotides: 3. CDR1 SGHAT and CDR2 FQNNGV come from the germline V gene. CDR3 protein: CASSYGTSGATDTQYF. The CDR3 bases are TGTGCCAGCAGCTACGGGACTAGCGGGGCCACAGATACGCAGTATTTT.

J is TRBJ2-7 and V is TRBV5-1; TRBD1 is a possible D gene (5 bases). The V end was cut by 0 bases, the J end by 1 base, with 14 bases between. CDR1 is SGHRS, CDR2 YFSETQ, per germline. The CDR3 consists of 16 residues. CDR3 sequence (DNA): TGCGCCAGCAGCTTGGGGTCAGGGTCTGTGTCCTACGAGCAGTACTTC. Amino acid sequence: CASSLGSGSVSYEQYF.

On this clone: The sample contains more than one DNA sequence encoding this CDR3. The V call is TRBV11-2, the J call TRBJ2-1; maybe TRBD2 (6 bases). The V end was cut by 5 bases, the J end by 7 bases, with 15 bases between. CDR3 length equals 14 residues. The germline V gene encodes CDR1 SGHAT and CDR2 FQNNGV. The DNA for the CDR3 is TGTGCCAGCAGCACCACCTCGGGGGTAAATGAGCAGTTCTTC. The encoded protein is CASSTTSGVNEQFF.

V and J are TRBV25-1 and TRBJ1-2; maybe TRBD1 (6 bases). This CDR3 comprises 16 residues. The V gene's germline CDR1 is MGHDK and CDR2 SYGVNS. V lost 8 bases and J 4 bases, leaving 23 bases between the germline ends. This chain's CDR3 is CASGGPGTSGSYGYTF. CDR3 bases: TGTGCCAGCGGGGGGCCAGGGACGTCGGGCAGCTATGGCTACACCTTC.

V is TRBV5-3 and J is TRBJ1-1; D ambiguous. TRBV5-3 is marked as an open reading frame, function uncertain. This CDR3 is built from 11 residues. The ends were cut back, 3 bases at V and 4 bases at J, with 4 bases in the middle. This CDR3 reads CARSSGTEAFF. CDR3 DNA sequence: TGTGCCAGAAGCTCGGGCACTGAAGCTTTCTTT.

In its sample, this clone was seen a few times. The genes are TRBV11-2 and TRBJ1-2; 7 bases are a match to TRBD1. Germline values: CDR1 SGHAT, CDR2 FQNNGV. The CDR3 is made up of 15 amino acids. V lost 6 bases and J lost 4; bases outside the gene matches: 11. The CDR3 DNA reads TGTGCCAGCAGAATCGACCGGGACAGTTTCTATGGCTACACCTTC. This sequence encodes CASRIDRDSFYGYTF.